The sequence of this T cell receptor beta chain was determined in a study of post-analysis software for immune sequencing data. Study observations and caveats: TRBV5-6, TRBV5-1 and TRBV20-1 were among four to six TRBV segments more frequent in patients than controls.

Comments on this clonotype: Antigen specificity is unknown.

Presence of unique molecular identifiers characterized the TCR beta cDNA libraries. The yield from around 1 to 10 million T cells was 500,000 or so cDNA molecules in total. TCRdb analysed the PCR reads with MiXCR anew, one entry per CDR3 protein. The top ten hold approximately 11% of the sample, which has approximately 660,000 distinct CDR3 sequences, 55% to 70% seen once. Germline V gene sequence: CDR1 DFQATT, CDR2 SNEGSKA (reference sequence). This CDR3 has 13 amino acids. The sample taken for sequencing was blood. The rearrangement joins TRBV20-1 to TRBJ2-1, with 10 bases matching TRBD2. The J call is in doubt because the DNA end fits TRBJ2-7 better. The receptor was derived from a girl aged 2-10 years with multiple sclerosis. CDR3 coding DNA: TGCAGTGCTAGAGACTTTAGCGGGAGGGAGCAGTACTTC. Protein sequence: CSARDFSGREQYF.